Listed below are T cell receptor beta chains from one sample, sequenced in a study of T cells in localized non-small cell lung cancer. Sequencing was performed with immunoSEQ multiplex PCR; in TCRdb, only in-frame clones are kept and a portion is missing. Here the sample spans 45,000 to 70,000 clones, about nine tenths being singletons. Sequencing used peripheral blood, obtained before any cancer treatment. Source of these receptors: a woman aged 40 to 75 with stage I lung adenocarcinoma. Each CDR3 is given without its conserved first and last residue.

TRBJ2-5 12 TRBV25-1 ASSEYEAAETQY
TRBJ1-1 11 TRBV4-3 ASSLQDGAEAF
TRBJ1-2 10 TRBV28 ASSLQDYGYT
TRBJ1-1 13 TRBV10-3 AISESSGLRTEAF
TRBJ1-2 11 TRBV6-6 ASSYSRENGYT
TRBJ2-7 14 TRBV2 ASSVARQGVSHEQY
TRBJ2-7 10 TRBV29-1 SVKGQGVKQY
TRBJ1-5 13 TRBV9 ASSVSPYSNQPQH
TRBJ2-1 9 TRBV5-6 ASSLHNEQF
TRBJ2-1 16 TRBV11-3 ASSLSPGPLRVDGEQF
TRBJ1-1 13 TRBV6-5 ASSYSGHLNTEAF
TRBJ2-3 14 TRBV7-2 ASSLGRTPVADTQY
TRBJ1-1 13 TRBV7-8 ASSLASGTNTEAF
TRBJ2-1 14 TRBV7-6 ASSAPRQGTYNEQF
TRBJ1-2 11 TRBV6-5 ASSYNKDYGYT
TRBJ2-2 14 TRBV28 ASRGQEGPRTGELF
TRBJ1-6 14 TRBV5-6 ASSLRGGKPNSPLH
TRBJ2-3 11 TRBV29-1 SVELRPTDTQY
TRBJ1-2 11 TRBV10-3 AISVDRAYGYT
TRBJ1-5 13 TRBV7-9 ASSLSNTGNQPQH
TRBJ1-6 16 TRBV4-3 ASSQEGLPEKYNSPLH
TRBJ2-7 10 TRBV6-6 ASTNTAYEQY
TRBJ1-5 13 TRBV19 ASSTGQGGNQPQH
TRBJ2-2 11 TRBV7-2 ASSLGSTGELF
TRBJ2-5 11 TRBV29-1 SASVGAGETQY
TRBJ2-1 10 TRBV6-1 ASSPRYNEQF
TRBJ1-2 11 TRBV28 ASGTGSNYGYT
TRBJ1-2 11 TRBV9 ASSSGTGLHGT
TRBJ2-7 13 TRBV29-1 SVTGRSASSYEQY